This is a list of T cell receptor beta chains from one sample in a study of cytomegalovirus exposure and HLA in healthy donors. Sequenced by immunoSEQ multiplex PCR; TCRdb stores in-frame clones only, minus some. The data show around 200,000 clones, with 77% seen just once and roughly 2.5% held by the top ten. The sample consisted of PBMCs. Every receptor here comes from a woman aged 55-69 years in good health and CMV-seropositive. The CDR3 runs from the conserved cysteine through the conserved F or W. Each record gives: V gene, D gene, J gene, clone size, CDR3 DNA, CDR3 protein. D genes are given only for firm matches. Clone sizes are given selectively: once, few, many, or a class where the clone is expanded.

TRBV5-1	-	TRBJ2-2	-	TGCGCCAGCAGCTTCGGACAGTCAACCGGGGAGCTGTTTTTT	CASSFGQSTGELFF
TRBV30	-	TRBJ1-1	few	TGTGCCTGGAATCCCCGGGGGGGGGTAGCTTTCTTT	CAWNPRGGVAFF
TRBV9	-	TRBJ2-1	-	TGTGCCAGCAGCATCTCCGGGACTCCCCTCAATGAGCAGTTCTTC	CASSISGTPLNEQFF
TRBV5-1	TRBD1	TRBJ1-1	-	TGCGCCAGCAGCGCGAAGACAGGGGGCACTGAAGCTTTCTTT	CASSAKTGGTEAFF
TRBV19	-	TRBJ2-2	-	TGTGCCAGTAGTATTCGGTCTGGGGGGTACGTCGGGGAGCTGTTTTTT	CASSIRSGGYVGELFF
TRBV18	TRBD1	TRBJ2-7	-	TGTGCCAGCTCACGGGACAGGGAATCCTACGAGCAGTACTTC	CASSRDRESYEQYF
TRBV30	-	TRBJ1-2	-	TGTGCCTGGAGTGCTGGCCGGGAAGGCTACACCTTC	CAWSAGREGYTF
TRBV2	TRBD1	TRBJ1-4	once	TGTGCCAGCAGTGCAACGACAGGGTTTAATGAAAAACTGTTTTTT	CASSATTGFNEKLFF
TRBV7-9	TRBD1	TRBJ2-4	-	TGTGCCAGCAGCGTACCAGGGGGCGCAAACATTCAGTACTTC	CASSVPGGANIQYF
TRBV6-5	-	TRBJ1-6	-	TGTGCCAGCAGTCATGTGGAGATGGATTCACCCCTCCACTTT	CASSHVEMDSPLHF
TRBV28	-	TRBJ2-5	-	TGTGCCAGCGATCTACAAGAGACCCAGTACTTC	CASDLQETQYF
TRBV15	-	TRBJ2-3	-	TGTGCCACCAGCAGAGCAGGGGCAGATACGCAGTATTTT	CATSRAGADTQYF
TRBV18	TRBD1	TRBJ1-3	-	TGTGCCAGCTCAACCTTCGAGGGGGCTAGTGGAAACACCATATATTTT	CASSTFEGASGNTIYF
TRBV7-2	TRBD1	TRBJ2-7	-	TGTGCCAGCAGCTTGAGCAGGGGGCAGCTGTACGAGCAGTACTTC	CASSLSRGQLYEQYF
TRBV6-6	TRBD1	TRBJ2-7	-	TGTGCCAGCAGTCCACTACTCGGACAGGGGACCTACGAGCAGTACTTC	CASSPLLGQGTYEQYF
TRBV19	TRBD1	TRBJ2-1	-	TGTGCCAGTAGTCCTCTTGGGGGACAGGGCGGGGAGCAGTTCTTC	CASSPLGGQGGEQFF
TRBV4-2	TRBD1	TRBJ2-7	-	TGTGCCAGCAGTCATCAACAGGGGGCTTACGAGCAGTACTTC	CASSHQQGAYEQYF
TRBV23-1	-	TRBJ1-3	-	TGCGCCAGCAGTCAATCGTACGAGGGCCAGGGAAACACCATATATTTT	CASSQSYEGQGNTIYF
TRBV25-1	-	TRBJ1-1	once	TGTGCCAGCAGTGTTAATGGACAGAGAGCTTTCTTT	CASSVNGQRAFF
TRBV14	-	TRBJ2-3	-	TGTGCCAGCAGCCAAGATTTTCGGGGAGATACGCAGTATTTT	CASSQDFRGDTQYF
TRBV4-2	-	TRBJ2-5	-	TGTGCCAGCAGCCAATTAGAAGGGGCGGTGAACCAAGAGACCCAGTACTTC	CASSQLEGAVNQETQYF
TRBV7-7	TRBD2	TRBJ2-5	-	TGTGCCAGCAGCTTAGGGACTAGCGCAGAGACCCAGTACTTC	CASSLGTSAETQYF
TRBV27	TRBD1	TRBJ2-1	-	TGTGCCAGCAGTTTCAGGGGGCAATCCTACAATGAGCAGTTCTTC	CASSFRGQSYNEQFF
TRBV7-6	-	TRBJ2-2	few	TGTGCCAGCAGCTTAAATCAGGTCTCCTCCACCGGGGAGCTGTTTTTT	CASSLNQVSSTGELFF
TRBV18	-	TRBJ2-2	-	TGTGCCAGCTCACTACGACAGACCACCGGGGAGCTGTTTTTT	CASSLRQTTGELFF
TRBV14	-	TRBJ1-1	-	TGTGCCAGCAGCCAAGGAACCCAGGGGTTGAACACTGAAGCTTTCTTT	CASSQGTQGLNTEAFF
TRBV28	-	TRBJ2-1	-	TGTGCCAGCAGTTTACTTAGCGGCAATGAGCAGTTCTTC	CASSLLSGNEQFF
TRBV5-6	TRBD1	TRBJ1-5	-	TGTGCCAGCAGCTTGAAGGGGGCCGAGGGTCAGCCCCAGCATTTT	CASSLKGAEGQPQHF
TRBV5-1	-	TRBJ2-3	-	TGCGCCAGCAGCATCATTCCCACAGATACGCAGTATTTT	CASSIIPTDTQYF
TRBV5-1	TRBD2	TRBJ2-5	few	TGCGCCAGCAGCGTCACGGGACTAGTATCCCGAAAACAAGAGACCCAGTACTTC	CASSVTGLVSRKQETQYF
TRBV7-2	-	TRBJ1-1	-	TGTGCCAGCAGCTCCCCCGGTGGGCCTGAAGCTTTCTTT	CASSSPGGPEAFF
TRBV7-2	-	TRBJ2-7	-	TGTGCCAGCAGCCCGCAGGGAGGCTCCTACGAGCAGTACTTC	CASSPQGGSYEQYF
TRBV5-6	TRBD2	TRBJ2-7	-	TGTGCCAGCAGCCGCCGGACTAGCGGAGGGAGGCAGTACTTC	CASSRRTSGGRQYF
TRBV4-3	-	TRBJ1-5	once	TGCGCCAGCAGCCAAGAAACAGGGATCTTTCAGCCCCAGCATTTT	CASSQETGIFQPQHF
TRBV5-8	-	TRBJ1-5	once	TGTGCCAGCAGCTACGGGACAAACAATCAGCCCCAGCATTTT	CASSYGTNNQPQHF
TRBV5-8	TRBD1	TRBJ1-2	-	TGTGCCAGCAGTCGTTGGGTTACGGGACAGAACTATGGCTACACCTTC	CASSRWVTGQNYGYTF
TRBV7-2	-	TRBJ1-5	-	TGTGCCAGCAGCTTAGAGGGGGTGAGCAATCAGCCCCAGCATTTT	CASSLEGVSNQPQHF
TRBV5-4	TRBD1	TRBJ2-3	-	TGTGCCAGCAGCACCATGACAGGGTCTCACACAGATACGCAGTATTTT	CASSTMTGSHTDTQYF
TRBV9	TRBD2	TRBJ2-3	-	TGTGCCAGCAGCGTAGAGGCGGGAGGCTCCGATACGCAGTATTTT	CASSVEAGGSDTQYF
TRBV30	-	TRBJ1-4	-	TGTGCCTGGACGACAGAGGTCGATGAAAAACTGTTTTTT	CAWTTEVDEKLFF
TRBV25-1	TRBD2	TRBJ2-3	-	TGTGCCTCGGGACTAGCGGGATCAAATACGCAGTATTTT	CASGLAGSNTQYF
TRBV18	-	TRBJ1-1	few	TGTGCCAGCTCACCTTCCCAGGAGGGGTACACTGAAGCTTTCTTT	CASSPSQEGYTEAFF
TRBV5-4	TRBD1	TRBJ1-5	few	TGTGCCAGCAGCTTACAGGGGGTACAGGATCAGCCCCAGCATTTT	CASSLQGVQDQPQHF
TRBV6-1	-	TRBJ1-2	-	TGTGCCAGCAGTTCCGGGACAAATAACTATGGCTACACCTTC	CASSSGTNNYGYTF
TRBV4-1	-	TRBJ2-1	-	TGCGCCAGCAGCCAAGATTTAAGGGGGTTGGTAACCTACAATGAGCAGTTCTTC	CASSQDLRGLVTYNEQFF
TRBV29-1	-	TRBJ1-1	-	TGCAGCGTTGTAGGGGGTGAAGCTTTCTTT	CSVVGGEAFF
TRBV5-1	TRBD2	TRBJ2-1	-	TGCGCCAGCAGCTCCTCAACGGGACTAGCGGGAATGTCCTACAATGAGCAGTTCTTC	CASSSSTGLAGMSYNEQFF
TRBV9	-	TRBJ1-3	-	TGTGCCAGCAGCGGGAGCTCTGGAAACACCATATATTTT	CASSGSSGNTIYF
TRBV30	-	TRBJ2-7	-	TGTGCCGCTAAGCGCGGGGGCTTTTACGAGCAGTACTTC	CAAKRGGFYEQYF
TRBV7-6	TRBD1	TRBJ1-5	-	TGTGCCAGCAGTTCCGAACAGGGGACCCATCAGCCCCAGCATTTT	CASSSEQGTHQPQHF
TRBV11-2	TRBD2	TRBJ2-1	-	TGTGCCAGCAGCTCACAGACTAGCACCAGCTCCTACAATGAGCAGTTCTTC	CASSSQTSTSSYNEQFF
TRBV11-2	-	TRBJ1-2	-	TGTGCCAGCAGCTTAGATAGGACAACCTATGGCTACACCTTC	CASSLDRTTYGYTF
TRBV7-9	TRBD2	TRBJ2-3	-	TGTGCCAGCAGCTTAAGAGCGGGAGGGATAAATACGCAGTATTTT	CASSLRAGGINTQYF